Each of the 15 T cell receptor beta chains below was sequenced from the same sample in a study of human T cells and chemical hapten exposure. MiXCR, applied by TCRdb to the RACE reads, yields one record per CDR3 protein. Among fewer than 150,000 distinct CDR3 sequences listed, roughly 12% were seen once. Noted time point: patch test 2, 6 weeks after DPC sensitization. The treatment: therapeutic diphenylcyclopropenone sensitization with weekly scalp DPC. The material was whole blood, obtained in connection with sensitization to the hapten diphenylcyclopropenone (DPC). The receptors derive from a woman between 45 and 65 years old with alopecia areata. Some clones in this sample may be carry-over from other donors' samples.

This chain joins TRBV7-2 and TRBJ2-3; no definite D call. The CDR3 extends over 14 amino acids. Germline V gene lookup returns CDR1 SGHTA and CDR2 FQGNSA. V shed 5 bases and J shed 2 bases, with 11 bases lying between them. The CDR3 is CASSLKISTDTQYF. CDR3 nucleotides: TGTGCCAGCAGCCTAAAGATCTCCACAGATACGCAGTATTTT.

The chain joins TRBV21-1 to TRBJ1-6; TRBD1 was called by the table and not checked on the DNA. TRBV21-1 is given as a pseudogene. The CDR3 spans 18 residues. This CDR3 is CASSLFGGNGQLRQPLHF. CDR3 nucleotide sequence: TGTGCCAGCAGCCTATTTGGGGGTAATGGCCAACTGCGACAACCCCTCCACTTT.

The chain carries TRBV7-2 and TRBJ2-5, with TRBD2 as a possible D gene (5 bases). Germline V gene sequence: CDR1 SGHTA, CDR2 FQGNSA. V lost 3 bases and J lost 6, with 14 bases in between. The CDR3 is made up of 14 amino acids. CDR3: CASSLVGDPQTQYF. CDR3 DNA sequence: TGTGCCAGCAGCTTGGTCGGGGATCCACAGACCCAGTACTTC.

The V gene is TRBV20-1, the J gene TRBJ1-4; a weak D match, TRBD1 (5 bases). The length of the CDR3 is 13 residues. Germline V gene sequence: CDR1 DFQATT, CDR2 SNEGSKA (reference sequence). V was shortened by 3 bases and J by 0 bases, with 5 bases between the two germline ends. DNA of the CDR3: TGCAGTGCTAGGGACACAACTAATGAAAAACTGTTTTTT. This encodes CSARDTTNEKLFF.

Many counts were recorded for this clonotype. The V call is TRBV10-3, the J call TRBJ2-3; no definite D call. From germline, CDR1 is ENHRY and CDR2 SYGVKD. Deletions cut 7 bases from V and 1 base from J, with 12 bases between. The CDR3 length is 14 residues. The CDR3 sequence is CAIKAHSGTDTQYF. CDR3 bases: TGTGCCATCAAAGCTCACTCGGGCACAGATACGCAGTATTTT.

This clonotype appeared many times. The chain carries TRBV7-9 and TRBJ2-7, with TRBD2 matching 8 bases. After removal of 5 bases from V and 1 base from J, the junction contained 4 bases not matched to a gene. Germline CDR1 is SEHNR and CDR2 is FQNEAQ (reference sequence). The CDR3 consists of 14 residues. In nucleotides, the CDR3 is TGTGCCAGCAGCCCCGGACTAGCATCCTACGAGCAGTACTTC. Amino acids: CASSPGLASYEQYF.

This clonotype was seen ten or more times. The V and J genes are TRBV29-1 and TRBJ2-1; 10 bases match TRBD1. Germline V gene sequence: CDR1 SQVTM, CDR2 ANQGSEA. This CDR3 spans 13 amino acids. The CDR3 bases are TGCAGTACCGGGACAGGGGACTTCGGTGAGCAGTTCTTC. Translation gives CSTGTGDFGEQFF.

This clonotype showed up many times. CDR3 amino acids: CASSPLPLAGEKEQYF. In DNA, the CDR3 is TGTGCCAGCAGTCCCCTTCCACTAGCGGGAGAGAAGGAGCAGTACTTC. The chain couples TRBV12-3 or TRBV12-4 to TRBJ2-7; 11 bases are shared with TRBD2. Trimming cost V 5 bases and J 7 bases; bases outside gene matches: 13. The CDR3 is 16 residues long.

This clonotype occurred many times. The chain combines TRBV20-1 with TRBJ2-7; perhaps D is TRBD1 or TRBD2 (5 bases each). Per germline, CDR1 DFQATT and CDR2 SNEGSKA (reference sequence). This CDR3 region has 14 residues. V was pared by 6 bases and J by 2 bases, with 17 bases between. The CDR3 nucleotides are TGCAGTGCCCCCCGAGGGGCAGCCACCTACGAGCAGTACTTC. Its protein is CSAPRGAATYEQYF.

This clonotype has ten or more counts. V is TRBV6-2 or TRBV6-3 and J is TRBJ2-1, with TRBD2 matching 9 bases. Germline assignment: CDR1 MNHEY and CDR2 SVGEGT. V gave up 7 bases and J gave up 6 bases; unmatched junction bases: 13. This CDR3 is built from 16 residues. The chain's CDR3 is CASIRKTSGSLNEQFF. The CDR3 DNA reads as TGTGCCAGCATTAGGAAGACTAGCGGATCGCTCAATGAGCAGTTCTTC.

This clonotype was recorded at least ten times. The chain joins TRBV4-3 to TRBJ2-5; 8 nucleotides align to TRBD2. Per the germline V gene, CDR1 is LGHNA and CDR2 is YSLEER. The CDR3 is made up of 16 amino acids. The V and J ends lost 4 bases and 4 bases, in that order; junction bases with no gene match: 11. Written as DNA, the CDR3 is TGCGCCAGCAGCCGAGCGACCGGGACTAGGGGAGAGACCCAGTACTTC. It translates to CASSRATGTRGETQYF.

This clonotype was recorded many times. Compared with germline, one end of the junction differs, possibly owing to a read error. The J gene is TRBJ2-5, the V gene TRBV7-7, with 12 positions matching TRBD2. Per the germline V gene, CDR1 is SSHAT and CDR2 is FNYEAQ (reference sequence). CDR3 length: 17 amino acids. The CDR3 bases are TGTGCTAGCAGCCGCGACCCGACTAGCGGGAGAGGGAAGACCCAGTACTTC. This gives the protein CASSRDPTSGRGKTQYF.

This clonotype was counted ten times or more. The gene calls are TRBV29-1 and TRBJ1-6; 9 bases match TRBD1. This CDR3 spans 13 amino acids. Trimming removed 6 bases from V and 7 bases from J; junction bases left unmatched: 4. The germline gives CDR1 SQVTM, CDR2 ANQGSEA. CDR3: CSVIDRGNSPLHF. CDR3 nucleotide sequence: TGCAGCGTCATAGACAGGGGGAATTCACCCCTCCACTTT.

V usage is TRBV7-3 and J usage is TRBJ2-7; TRBD2 aligns across 7 bases. Trimming at V came to 5 bases and at J to 6 bases, leaving 10 bases not matched to a gene. There are 14 residues in the CDR3. Per the germline V gene, CDR1 is SGHTA and CDR2 is FQGTGA. Written as DNA, the CDR3 is TGTGCCAGCAGCCCCGGACTAGTCAGAGGCGAGCAGTACTTC. This gives the protein CASSPGLVRGEQYF.

In its sample, this clonotype was seen many times. The rearrangement uses TRBV20-1 and TRBJ2-1; D perhaps matches TRBD2 (5 bases). The CDR3 extends over 12 amino acids. V shed 3 bases and J shed 9 bases, with 12 bases lying between them. Germline assignment: CDR1 DFQATT and CDR2 SNEGSKA (reference sequence). CDR3 sequence reads: CSASQTSGEQFF. In DNA form, the CDR3 reads TGCAGTGCTAGCCAAACTAGTGGTGAGCAGTTCTTC.